Here is one T cell receptor (beta chain) with its context. The antigen is not known. The sample comes from a study of T cells and Merkel cell carcinoma outcomes. CDR1 and CDR2 from the germline V gene are SGHRS and YFSETQ. The CDR3 covers 15 residues. V was clipped by 2 bases and J by 7 bases; unmatched bases: 5. Broader study findings: Repertoire plus T-cell density reportedly predicted Merkel cell carcinoma outcomes.

TCRdb keeps only in-frame clones here, not all; method: immunoSEQ multiplex PCR. The sample has about 15,000 clones, 81% seen once. The sequence derives from a human donor with Merkel cell carcinoma. Sequenced input: tumor tissue from Merkel cell carcinoma. The chain links TRBV5-1 to TRBJ1-4; 10 nucleotides match TRBD1. CDR3 DNA sequence: TGCGCCAGCAGCTTAGGACAGGGGGTTTTTGAAAAACTGTTTTTT. It codes for CASSLGQGVFEKLFF.